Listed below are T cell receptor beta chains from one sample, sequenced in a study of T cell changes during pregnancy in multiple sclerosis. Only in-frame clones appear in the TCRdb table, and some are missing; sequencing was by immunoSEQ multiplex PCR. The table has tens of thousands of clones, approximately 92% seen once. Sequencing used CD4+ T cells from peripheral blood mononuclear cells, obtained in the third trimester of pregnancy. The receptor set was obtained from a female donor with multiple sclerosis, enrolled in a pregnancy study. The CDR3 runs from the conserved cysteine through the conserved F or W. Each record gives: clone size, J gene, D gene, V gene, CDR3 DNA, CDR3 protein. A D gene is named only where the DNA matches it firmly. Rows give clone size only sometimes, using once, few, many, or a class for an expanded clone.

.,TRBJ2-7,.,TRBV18,TGTGCCAGCTCACTGGAAAGTGGCAGGGGAAGCGAGCAGTACTTC,CASSLESGRGSEQYF
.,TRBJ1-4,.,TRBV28,TGTGCCAGCAGATTCGGGTGGAATGAAAAACTGTTTTTT,CASRFGWNEKLFF
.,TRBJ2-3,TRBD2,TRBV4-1,TGCGCCAGCAGCCAGACCACTAGCGGGTACACAGATACGCAGTATTTT,CASSQTTSGYTDTQYF
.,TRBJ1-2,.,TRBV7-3,TGTGCCAGCAGCTCCGACACATCCCCGAACTATGGCTACACCTTC,CASSSDTSPNYGYTF
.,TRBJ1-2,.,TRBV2,TGTGCCAGCAGTGAAGAACAGGGTGGAAATGGCTACACCTTC,CASSEEQGGNGYTF
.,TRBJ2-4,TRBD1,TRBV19,TGTGCCAGTAGTATTCAAAAGGGACAGAGGAAAGGGGTAGCCAAAAACATTCAGTACTTC,CASSIQKGQRKGVAKNIQYF
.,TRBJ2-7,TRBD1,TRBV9,TGTGCCAGCAGCGTAGACGGGACAGCGCACGAGCAGTACTTC,CASSVDGTAHEQYF
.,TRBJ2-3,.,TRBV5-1,TGCGCCAGCAGCGTTCAGCGGGCGGGCACAGATACGCAGTATTTT,CASSVQRAGTDTQYF
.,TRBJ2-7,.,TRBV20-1,TGCAGTGCTTTTAACTACGAGCAGTACTTC,CSAFNYEQYF
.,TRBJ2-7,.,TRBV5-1,TGCGCCAGCAGCCTAGAGAGGAGCTCCTACGAGCAGTACTTC,CASSLERSSYEQYF
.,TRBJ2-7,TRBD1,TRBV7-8,TGTGCCAGCAGCCAAACTTGGGACAGGGGGCGCGGGGAGCAGTACTTC,CASSQTWDRGRGEQYF
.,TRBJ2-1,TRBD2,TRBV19,TGTGCCAGTAGTATAGTCGCGGGAGAGGGCGATGAGCAGTTCTTC,CASSIVAGEGDEQFF
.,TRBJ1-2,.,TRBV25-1,TGTGCCAGCAGTAACCGGACAGTAGGATCCGGCTATGGCTACACCTTC,CASSNRTVGSGYGYTF
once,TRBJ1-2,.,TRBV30,TGTGCCTGGAGTATAAGGGGATTAAAGAACTATGGCTACACCTTC,CAWSIRGLKNYGYTF
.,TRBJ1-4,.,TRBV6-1,TGTGCCAGCAGTGAAGGGGCTTACAGCAATGAAAAACTGTTTTTT,CASSEGAYSNEKLFF
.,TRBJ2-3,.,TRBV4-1,TGCGCCAGCAGCCAAGAGGAGAGGAGAGATACGCAGTATTTT,CASSQEERRDTQYF
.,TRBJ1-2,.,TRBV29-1,TGCAGCATATCGGCGGGGTCCGGGGGCTACACCTTC,CSISAGSGGYTF
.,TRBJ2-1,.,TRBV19,TGTGCCAGTAGTTCAAAACAGGGATTCGCCTACAATGAGCAGTTCTTC,CASSSKQGFAYNEQFF
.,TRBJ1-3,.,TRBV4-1,TGCGCCAGCAGCCAAGCTGCGGGGCTTGGAAACACCATATATTTT,CASSQAAGLGNTIYF
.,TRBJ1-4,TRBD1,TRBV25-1,TGTGCCAGCAGTGACATCACAGGGGGAAAACTGTTTTTT,CASSDITGGKLFF
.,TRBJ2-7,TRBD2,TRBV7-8,TGTGCCAGCAGCCCTCCATCCGGGGGGGACCCCGAGCAGTACTTC,CASSPPSGGDPEQYF
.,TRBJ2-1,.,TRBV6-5,TGTGCCAGCAGTTACGGGCAGTGGGAGTCCTACAATGAGCAGTTCTTC,CASSYGQWESYNEQFF
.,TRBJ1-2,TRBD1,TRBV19,TGTGCCAGTAGTATAGCCGGACAGGCCCGGGGTGGCTACACCTTC,CASSIAGQARGGYTF
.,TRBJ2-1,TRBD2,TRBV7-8,TGTGCCAGCAACTTTCCGGGACTACCGCATGGGGAGCAGTTCTTC,CASNFPGLPHGEQFF
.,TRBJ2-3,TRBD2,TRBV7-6,TGTGCCAGCAGCTCCCCTCGGGGAGGGAGGAGGATCACAGATACGCAGTATTTT,CASSSPRGGRRITDTQYF
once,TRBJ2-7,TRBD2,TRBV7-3,TGTGCCAGCAGCCCGGGACTATTTGACGAGCAGTACTTC,CASSPGLFDEQYF
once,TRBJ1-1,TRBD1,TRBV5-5,TGTGCCAGCAGCATATTTCCAGGGGGCGCGGGAACTGAAGCTTTCTTT,CASSIFPGGAGTEAFF
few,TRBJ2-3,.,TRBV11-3,TGTGCCAGCAGCACCGAGGCTGGGGATACGCAGTATTTT,CASSTEAGDTQYF
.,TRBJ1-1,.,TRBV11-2,TGTGCCAGCAGCTTAGGGGTAGGCGGCACTGAAGCTTTCTTT,CASSLGVGGTEAFF
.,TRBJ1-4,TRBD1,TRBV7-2,TGTGCCAGCAGCTTAGGGGACAGGGTCGGAGAAAAACTGTTTTTT,CASSLGDRVGEKLFF
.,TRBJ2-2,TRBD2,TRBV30,TGTGCCTGGAGCCTAGCGGGAGGTATTAACACCGGGGAGCTGTTTTTT,CAWSLAGGINTGELFF
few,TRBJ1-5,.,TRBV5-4,TGTGCCAGCAGCTTTCCGGGTCAGCCCCAGCATTTT,CASSFPGQPQHF
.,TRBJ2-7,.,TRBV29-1,TGCAGCGTCGCCAGGGCAGGGTCCAACGAGCAGTACTTC,CSVARAGSNEQYF
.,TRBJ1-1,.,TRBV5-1,TGCGCCAGCAGCTCGGAGAGTCGGGGGAACACTGAAGCTTTCTTT,CASSSESRGNTEAFF